This T cell receptor (beta chain) appears in the sequencing data of a study of beta chain features in type 1 diabetes. Study summary: Examination covered almost 110,000,000 sorted cells spanning all samples.

The whole isolated RNA underwent reverse transcription, so sequencing captured expressed TCRB transcripts. Only in-frame clones appear in the TCRdb table, and some are missing; sequencing was by immunoSEQ multiplex PCR. Of about 930,000 clones in the sample, 15% to 20% were seen once. The study's findings and limits: The study found moderately but significantly shorter TCRB CDR3s in all four CD4+ subsets of Type 1 diabetes patients.

Germline loops: CDR1 PRHDT, CDR2 FYEKMQ (reference sequence). V was trimmed by 3 bases and J by 3 bases, leaving 9 bases between them. The CDR3 consists of 13 residues. Regarding this clone: Its antigen is not known.

The chain has TRBV13 and TRBJ2-7; a weak D match, TRBD1 (6 bases). The specimen was naive CD4+ T cells from blood. This receptor was identified in a woman in her late teens or twenties in good health. For the CDR3, the DNA is TGTGCCAGCAGCTTGACCAGGGGCTACGAGCAGTACTTC. Its translation is CASSLTRGYEQYF.